This T cell receptor beta chain originates from a study of T cell repertoires in cytomegalovirus infection. For the study at large: A matching HLA type, together with CMV infection, was signaled by public TCR beta signatures. The study's findings and limits: HLA-C-restricted CMV clonotypes gave the most frequent clonotype in two of eight donors.

MiXCR, applied by TCRdb to the reads, yields one record per CDR3 protein. This table has about 360,000 distinct CDR3 sequences, around 18% appearing once. This clonotype was picked up many times. Its cognate antigen is unknown. Between the trimmed V and J ends, which lost 3 bases and 10 bases, there was a span of 19 bases. Looked up from germline, CDR1 is SGHTA and CDR2 is FQGNSA. This CDR3 region has 14 residues. This chain links TRBV7-2 with TRBJ2-7; weak D call: TRBD2 (6 bases). Sequencing used PBMCs. This sequence was found in a human donor in good health (CMV status not recorded). Some clones in this sample may be carry-over from other donors' samples. The CDR3 spells CASSLQRGGVNQYF. The CDR3 nucleotides read TGTGCCAGCAGCTTGCAGAGAGGAGGGGTAAATCAGTACTTC.